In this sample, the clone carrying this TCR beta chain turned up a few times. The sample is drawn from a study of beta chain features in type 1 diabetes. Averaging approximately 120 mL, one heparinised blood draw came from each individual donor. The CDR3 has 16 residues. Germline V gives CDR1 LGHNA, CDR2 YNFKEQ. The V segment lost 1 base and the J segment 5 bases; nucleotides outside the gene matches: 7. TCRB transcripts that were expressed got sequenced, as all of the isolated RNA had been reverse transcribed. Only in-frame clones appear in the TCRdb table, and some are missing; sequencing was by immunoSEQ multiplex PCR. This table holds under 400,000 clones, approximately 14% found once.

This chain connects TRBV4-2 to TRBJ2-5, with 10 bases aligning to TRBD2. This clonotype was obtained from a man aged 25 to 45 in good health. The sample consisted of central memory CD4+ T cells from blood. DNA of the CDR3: TGTGCCAGCAGCCAAGCCTCTAGCGGGAGCGTTGAGACCCAGTACTTC. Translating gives CASSQASSGSVETQYF.